The 28 T cell receptor beta chains listed next were all sequenced from one sample in a study of blood T cells in healthy people across ages. A second 7 to 11 cycle PCR used barcoded and J-beta primers. Each CDR3 protein is one row after TCRdb ran MiXCR on the 5' RACE reads. The data contain 800,000 to 1,000,000 distinct CDR3 sequences, around 46% of them singletons. Specimen: blood. These receptor sequences come from a man aged 30 to 39 in good health.

The V and J genes are TRBV9 and TRBJ2-7; no definite D call. V was pared by 0 bases and J by 3 bases, with 10 bases between. The CDR3 has 14 residues. Germline V gene sequence: CDR1 SGDLS, CDR2 YYNGEE. The DNA for the CDR3 is TGTGCCAGCAGCGTAGCGGAGAGCCTCTACGAGCAGTACTTC. As protein: CASSVAESLYEQYF.

The J gene is TRBJ2-1, the V gene TRBV29-1; TRBD2 agrees at 11 bases. The germline V gene has CDR1 SQVTM and CDR2 ANQGSEA. V shed 7 bases and J 10 bases; nucleotides not matched to a gene: 12. The CDR3 runs to 14 residues. CDR3 sequence reads: CSARGSGRAREQFF. DNA for the CDR3: TGCAGCGCAAGAGGTAGCGGGAGGGCGAGGGAGCAGTTCTTC.

This clonotype was observed once. The rearrangement joins TRBV29-1 to TRBJ2-5; the match to TRBD2 covers 11 bases. Near its end, the DNA agrees better with TRBJ2-7, so the J call may be wrong. This CDR3 has 13 residues. Germline values: CDR1 SQVTM, CDR2 ANQGSEA. This CDR3 is CSVVASGRYEQYF. For the CDR3, the DNA is TGCAGCGTTGTGGCTAGCGGGAGGTACGAGCAGTACTTC.

The chain combines TRBV14 with TRBJ1-1; a weak D match, TRBD1 (5 bases). Trimming removed 2 bases at V and 3 bases at J, with 16 bases between. This CDR3 is built from 16 residues. The germline V gene encodes CDR1 SGHDN and CDR2 FVKESK. The CDR3 loop reads CASSQRTGRADTEAFF. The CDR3 coding sequence is TGTGCCAGCAGCCAACGTACGGGGCGAGCGGACACTGAAGCTTTCTTT.

This clonotype has a single count. The CDR3 nucleotides read TGTGCCAGCTCAGAGGGGTTGGGGAGCACTGAAGCTTTCTTT. Protein sequence: CASSEGLGSTEAFF. The V and J genes are TRBV18 and TRBJ1-1; TRBD1 might be the D (5 bases). Germline V gene sequence: CDR1 KGHSH, CDR2 LQKENI. V gave up 5 bases and J gave up 4 bases, with 14 bases separating them. The CDR3 spans 14 residues.

This clonotype was detected only once. The chain couples TRBV4-3 to TRBJ2-5; perhaps D is TRBD1 or TRBD2 (5 bases each). The length of the CDR3 is 14 residues. Germline values: CDR1 LGHNA, CDR2 YSLEER. V gave up 3 bases and J gave up 2 bases, with 10 bases separating them. CDR3 residues: CASSQGPGQETQYF. The CDR3 DNA reads TGCGCCAGCAGCCAGGGACCAGGGCAAGAGACCCAGTACTTC.

DNA of the CDR3: TGTGCCAGCAGCTCCTCGATTGGGACGGAAGAGACCCAGTACTTC. Amino acids: CASSSSIGTEETQYF. The chain couples TRBV7-3 to TRBJ2-5; TRBD1 or TRBD2 may be the D gene (5 bases each). CDR3 size: 15 residues. V lost 4 bases, J lost 3 bases, and 15 bases lay in between. Germline-derived CDR1 and CDR2 are SGHTA and FQGTGA.

Many counts were recorded for this clonotype. V and J are TRBV12-3 or TRBV12-4 and TRBJ2-7; TRBD2 is a possible D gene (6 bases). The CDR3 sequence is 13 residues long. V was shortened by 6 bases and J by 3 bases, with 12 bases between the two germline ends. This CDR3 reads CASSPGSIYEQYF. CDR3 DNA: TGTGCCAGCAGCCCCGGGAGCATCTACGAGCAGTACTTC.

The DNA for the CDR3 is TGCAGCGCCCGGGACATCTTCTACGAGCAGTACTTC. Translation: CSARDIFYEQYF. The chain combines TRBV29-1 with TRBJ2-7, with D possibly TRBD1 on 6 matching bases. This CDR3 spans 12 amino acids. Germline V CDR1 and CDR2: SQVTM, ANQGSEA. The V end lost 7 bases, the J end lost 3 bases, and 13 bases lay between the germline ends.

V is TRBV14 and J is TRBJ2-5, with TRBD2 matching over 8 bases. Germline V CDR1 and CDR2: SGHDN, FVKESK. Losses at the gene ends were 3 bases for V and 1 base for J; bases not matched to a gene: 4. This CDR3 spans 15 amino acids. Here the CDR3 reads CASSHLRGGQETQYF. The CDR3 nucleotides are TGTGCCAGCAGCCATTTACGGGGGGGCCAAGAGACCCAGTACTTC.

This clonotype was seen a handful of times. The rearrangement joins TRBV27 to TRBJ2-7, with unresolved D. This CDR3 spans 16 amino acids. Trimming pared 0 bases from V and 1 base from J, leaving 13 bases between. Germline CDR1 MNHEY, CDR2 SMNVEV (reference sequence). Here the CDR3 reads CASSLSLSSWSYEQYF. CDR3 in DNA: TGTGCCAGCAGTTTATCGCTATCGAGCTGGTCCTACGAGCAGTACTTC.

V usage is TRBV27 and J usage is TRBJ2-7; D unclear. Per germline, CDR1 MNHEY and CDR2 SMNVEV (reference sequence). The CDR3 consists of 10 residues. V lost 6 bases and J 9 bases, leaving 9 bases between the germline ends. Written as DNA, the CDR3 is TGTGCCAGCAGGCTAGGTGGGCAGTACTTC. Protein: CASRLGGQYF.

DNA for the CDR3: TGTGCCAGCTGTCAGACCCAAGAGACCCAGTACTTC. As protein: CASCQTQETQYF. V is TRBV6-2 or TRBV6-3 and J is TRBJ2-5, with no clear D. Trimming pared 8 bases from V and 1 base from J, leaving 8 bases between. The CDR3 contains 12 residues. CDR1 is MNHEY, CDR2 SVGEGT, per germline.

The chain carries TRBV4-3 and TRBJ2-7; 9 bases align to TRBD1. CDR3 length equals 17 residues. Germline CDR1 reads LGHNA; CDR2 reads YSLEER. V lost 0 bases and J lost 0; bases outside the gene matches: 6. CDR3 residues: CASSQELGTGFSYEQYF. DNA for the CDR3: TGCGCCAGCAGCCAAGAGTTAGGGACAGGGTTCTCCTACGAGCAGTACTTC.

The rearrangement joins TRBV5-1 to TRBJ2-5; TRBD2 matches 13 bases. Trimming took 4 bases from V and 0 from J; bases not matched to a gene: 6. Looked up from germline, CDR1 is SGHRS and CDR2 is YFSETQ. The CDR3 has 17 amino acids. Here the CDR3 reads CASSRGTSGEDQETQYF. The CDR3 region has the DNA TGCGCCAGCAGCCGCGGGACTAGCGGGGAAGACCAAGAGACCCAGTACTTC. The full variable domain, in which reference TRBV5-1 and TRBJ2-5 provide the parts outside the CDR3, is KAGVTQTPRYLIKTRGQQVTLSCSPISGHRSVSWYQQTPGQGLQFLFEYFSETQRNKGNFPGRFSGRQFSNSRSEMNVSTLELGDSALYLCASSRGTSGEDQETQYFGPGTRLLVL.

This clonotype has just a few counts. The chain recombines TRBV4-1 with TRBJ2-7, with D unclear. CDR1 and CDR2 from the germline V gene are MGHRA and YSYEKL. The CDR3 loop spans 13 amino acids. V was cut by 4 bases and J by 3 bases, with 10 bases left in between. CDR3 residues: CASSPDVGYEQYF. The CDR3 DNA is TGCGCCAGCAGCCCCGATGTCGGCTACGAGCAGTACTTC.

The gene calls are TRBV4-1 and TRBJ1-4, with a weak D call TRBD1 (5 bases). This CDR3 has 15 amino acids. Germline V gene data show CDR1 as MGHRA and CDR2 as YSYEKL. V gave up 1 base and J gave up 7 bases, with 13 bases separating them. CDR3 sequence (DNA): TGCGCCAGCAGCCAAGTGGGGGGAGGTTCTGAAAAACTGTTTTTT. Protein: CASSQVGGGSEKLFF.

This clonotype was seen a handful of times. The V and J genes are TRBV12-3 or TRBV12-4 and TRBJ1-5, with 7 bases matching TRBD1. V was pared by 5 bases and J by 1 base, with 2 bases of the junction left unmatched. This CDR3 has 14 amino acids. The CDR3 reads CASSQQGSNQPQHF. In DNA, the CDR3 is TGTGCCAGCAGTCAACAGGGGAGCAATCAGCCCCAGCATTTT.

The CDR3: CASSSGPGNSYEQYF. CDR3 in DNA: TGTGCCAGCAGTTCCGGGCCCGGGAACTCCTACGAGCAGTACTTC. The J gene is TRBJ2-7, the V gene TRBV27; a possible D gene is TRBD2 (5 bases). Germline loops: CDR1 MNHEY, CDR2 SMNVEV (reference sequence). CDR3 length: 15 amino acids. The germline V and J ends were trimmed by 4 bases and 0 bases, with 13 bases remaining between them.

The rearrangement links TRBV30 to TRBJ2-5; 9 nucleotides line up with TRBD1. This CDR3 region has 15 residues. The trim removed 3 bases at V and 1 base at J, leaving 6 bases unmatched. Germline loops: CDR1 GTSNPN, CDR2 SVGIG (reference sequence). Here the CDR3 reads CAWRRTGVLQETQYF. The CDR3 DNA follows: TGTGCCTGGAGAAGGACAGGGGTCCTCCAAGAGACCCAGTACTTC.

The V and J genes are TRBV6-5 and TRBJ2-6, with unresolved D. Looked up from germline, CDR1 is MNHEY and CDR2 is SVGAGI. Trimming pared 10 bases from V and 1 base from J, leaving 11 bases between. The CDR3 sequence is 14 residues long. For the CDR3, the DNA is TGTGCCATCGCCGACCGGTCTGGGGCCAACGTCCTGACTTTC. Its protein product is CAIADRSGANVLTF.

In its sample, this clonotype was seen many times. The genes are TRBV7-2 and TRBJ2-4; tentative D call: TRBD2 (5 bases). Between the trimmed V and J ends, which lost 2 bases and 5 bases, there was a span of 10 bases. This CDR3 has 14 residues. Looked up from germline, CDR1 is SGHTA and CDR2 is FQGNSA. The CDR3 protein is CASSLRRTENIQYF. CDR3 DNA: TGTGCCAGCAGCTTAAGGCGGACTGAAAACATTCAGTACTTC.

V and J are TRBV27 and TRBJ2-5; 9 bases map to TRBD2. CDR3 length: 15 amino acids. V gave up 6 bases and J gave up 4 bases; unmatched junction bases: 9. Germline loops: CDR1 MNHEY, CDR2 SMNVEV (reference sequence). The CDR3 nucleotides are TGTGCCAGCAGCACGCCCGGGACTAGCATAGAGACCCAGTACTTC. Protein product: CASSTPGTSIETQYF.

This clonotype has more than one count but fewer than ten. The gene calls are TRBV29-1 and TRBJ2-1; 9 bases align to TRBD2. Germline V gene data show CDR1 as SQVTM and CDR2 as ANQGSEA. V shed 7 bases, J shed 8 bases, and the junction held 21 bases outside the gene matches. The CDR3 has 17 residues. As DNA, the CDR3 is TGCAGCGCCAAGACCGGGCGGGGGGGCATTCGGGTCGATGAGCAGTTCTTC. Its translation is CSAKTGRGGIRVDEQFF.

Concerning this clonotype: Germline and junction disagree at one end, which may indicate a read error. DNA of the CDR3: TGTGCTAGCAGCGACGGACAGGTGGGCGAGCAGTACTTC. This gives the protein CASSDGQVGEQYF. This chain connects TRBV7-7 to TRBJ2-7; the match to TRBD1 covers 7 bases. Germline values: CDR1 SSHAT, CDR2 FNYEAQ (reference sequence). The CDR3 sequence is 13 residues long.

This clonotype was observed a handful of times. V is TRBV5-6 and J is TRBJ2-7, with a possible D match to TRBD1 (5 bases). V was clipped by 5 bases and J by 1 base, with 13 bases between them. This CDR3 comprises 14 residues. Germline V gene lookup returns CDR1 SGHDT and CDR2 YYEEEE. CDR3 region: CASRGDRFSYEQYF. CDR3 DNA: TGTGCCAGCAGAGGAGACAGATTTTCCTACGAGCAGTACTTC.

This clonotype was found many times. The chain joins TRBV27 to TRBJ1-6; D call uncertain. Trimming pared 1 base from V and 7 bases from J, leaving 8 bases between. The germline gives CDR1 MNHEY, CDR2 SMNVEV (reference sequence). This CDR3 contains 14 residues. The CDR3 sequence: CASSLYKSNSPLHF. The CDR3 DNA sequence: TGTGCCAGCAGTTTATACAAATCCAATTCACCCCTCCACTTT.

J is TRBJ2-1 and V is TRBV2; 10 bases are shared with TRBD2. V lost 7 bases and J lost 15; bases outside the gene matches: 6. CDR3 length: 11 amino acids. CDR1 SNHLY and CDR2 FYNNEI come from the germline V gene. The CDR3 spells CASKRTSGPFF. The DNA for the CDR3 is TGTGCCAGCAAAAGGACTAGCGGTCCGTTCTTC.